This entry features one TCR beta chain sequence. This clone was seen many times. There is no known antigen for this receptor. The record has no base qualities; no much larger clone is one base away. Before undergoing thyroid surgery, none of the patients had been given any kind of treatment. Using T-cell receptor beta sequencing, the study looked back at clinical samples from patients collected from about 2012 to 2018. This record comes from a study of metastatic and nonmetastatic thyroid tumors (dated by TCRdb to the early 2020s). With respect to the entire study: The researchers compared repertoires between peripheral blood samples and tumor or nodule tissue samples from patients with malignant or benign thyroid disease. What the study reported, not specific to this receptor: TCR beta diversity was reported as significantly higher in malignant tumors than in benign nodules, in both blood and tumor samples.

The protocol used for the library was PCR. TCRdb lists the instrument as Illumina HiSeq 4000. The TCR beta-chain CDR3 region of each patient was profiled by high-throughput sequencing. Processing in the source paper ran as follows. A classifier to discriminate distant-metastatic papillary thyroid cancer patients was built from CDR3 differences across clinicopathological groups. The Shannon index was used to measure repertoire diversity, and the Morisita-Horn index was used to measure how similar tumor and blood repertoires were. In TCRdb, the public reads were trimmed at Q25 with fastp and aligned with MiXCR, with productive beta chains retained. The V and J calls and clone size come from TCRdb's table, not from the authors' own analysis. Here the sample has tens of thousands of clones; approximately 25% occur a single time. The leading ten clones occupy roughly 15% of the sample. CDR3 length: 13 amino acids, cysteine to phenylalanine. The entry retains the CDR3 DNA only, 39 bases that are in frame from base 1. The CDR1 and CDR2 encoded by the germline V gene (reference sequence) are MNHEY and SMNVEV. V was cut back by 1 base and J by 1 base, leaving a gap of 3 bases between them.

This sequence uses TRBV27 and TRBJ2-3; the D gene cannot be resolved reliably. The sample consisted of tumor tissue. The origin of this receptor is a female donor with papillary thyroid cancer or a benign thyroid nodule (not recorded which). Some clones in this sample may be carry-over from other donors' samples. The nucleotides are TGTGCCAGCAGTTTATATGGCACAGATACGCAGTATTTT. Translation gives CASSLYGTDTQYF.